This T cell receptor (beta chain) stems from a study of shared clonotypes between healthy human individuals. This CDR3 has 14 amino acids. The germline V gene encodes CDR1 MNHEY and CDR2 SMNVEV (reference sequence). Trimming removed 2 bases from V and 3 bases from J, with 11 bases in between. TCRdb's table, derived via immunoSEQ multiplex PCR, lists solely in-frame clones and lacks some. The sample holds some 2,000,000 clones, less than 95% seen once. As defined, naive CD8 cells were CD45RO-negative and positively selected for CCR7, with terminally differentiated effector memory CD45RA+ cells excluded.

This chain joins TRBV27 and TRBJ2-7; D not certain. The clonotype was recovered from a man younger than 35 in good health. Sequenced: naive CD8+ T cells sorted from blood. The CDR3 region is CASSLKSSGYEQYF. The CDR3 coding sequence is TGTGCCAGCAGTTTAAAGTCATCGGGCTACGAGCAGTACTTC.